This T cell receptor (beta chain) comes out of a study of shared clonotypes between healthy human individuals. There are 14 residues in the CDR3. The V gene's germline CDR1 is SGHNT and CDR2 YYREEE (reference sequence). Between the trimmed V and J ends, which lost 4 bases and 1 base, there was a span of 11 bases. The assay was immunoSEQ multiplex PCR, and TCRdb's table has in-frame clones only and misses some. The sample has 2 million to 2.5 million clones, approximately 93% seen once. The V call is TRBV5-4, the J call TRBJ1-2; D unresolved. Sequencing was carried out using naive CD4+ T cells from PBMCs. Subset defined: CD45RA+ positively selected. The receptor was isolated from a young man in good health. Some clones in this sample may be carry-over from other donors' samples. The CDR3 spells CASSPFQSNYGYTF. In DNA form, the CDR3 reads TGTGCCAGCAGCCCCTTTCAAAGTAACTATGGCTACACCTTC.